The text below deals with one T cell receptor beta chain. Its antigen is as yet unknown. The data belong to a study of cytomegalovirus exposure and HLA in healthy donors. The study, taken as a whole, reports: Later, an analysis showed that TCR beta chains associated with HLA were more clonally expanded than others that were equally common. As a later analysis revealed, the rate of TCR association differed by HLA locus, with DRB1 most and HLA-C fewest.

The primer mix had 60 Vbeta and 13 Jbeta primers. Sequenced by immunoSEQ multiplex PCR; TCRdb stores in-frame clones only, minus some. The sample includes under 150,000 clones, roughly 79% seen only once; the top ten take approximately 1.7%. CDR1 and CDR2 (germline): LNHDA, SQIVND (reference sequence). This CDR3 contains 14 residues. Between the trimmed V and J ends, which lost 10 bases and 4 bases, there was a span of 17 bases. The sequence came from a woman in her thirties or forties in good health and CMV-seronegative. The source material was PBMCs. The chain couples TRBV19 to TRBJ2-1; a possible D gene is TRBD2 (6 bases). This CDR3 reads CATSGRAGYNEQFF. Written as DNA, the CDR3 is TGTGCCACCTCGGGCAGGGCGGGGTACAATGAGCAGTTCTTC.